Given below is one TCR beta chain in context. Its antigen is unknown. Germline-derived CDR1 and CDR2 are GTSNPN and SVGIG (reference sequence). V lost 1 base and J 6 bases, leaving 25 bases between the germline ends. The CDR3 loop spans 18 amino acids. The record originates from a study of shared clonotypes between healthy human individuals. Study-wide points: The authors expected sequencing depth to affect clonotype sharing among donors.

The protocol was immunoSEQ multiplex PCR, while the TCRdb copy is restricted to in-frame clones and leaves out a portion. The repertoire consists of approximately 2.1 million clones, with more than 85% occurring once and the leading ten covering about 0.39%. The origin of this receptor is a young man in good health. Some clones in this sample may be carry-over from other donors' samples. The sample consisted of naive CD4+ T cells from PBMCs. Subset in this sample: CD45RA+ positively selected. The chain joins TRBV30 to TRBJ1-5, with D perhaps TRBD1 (6 bases). The CDR3 here is CAWSDIHSRGLLIQPQHF. The DNA for the CDR3 is TGTGCCTGGAGTGATATTCACTCCAGGGGACTTCTTATTCAGCCCCAGCATTTT.